One and the same sample provided the 29 T cell receptor beta chains below, sequenced in a study of blood T cell repertoires in COVID-19 (dated by TCRdb to 2018 to 2021). Library preparation used the immunoSEQ multiplex PCR assay. Imported from immuneACCESS, the table was reduced by TCRdb to in-frame sequences with V and J called. These copies leave out some clones; in studies compared against another copy, an unresolved V gene accounts for under half, and the cause of the remainder is not known. The sample table contains about 240,000 clones; only one count was recorded for about four fifths of them. Of the sample, roughly 2% is held by the ten largest clones. The sample was peripheral blood. These receptors all come from a man aged 30-40 years who had recovered from COVID-19.

This clone appeared a few times. This chain joins TRBV7-8 and TRBJ1-3, with unresolved D. With 4 bases removed from V and 7 bases from J, the gap between germline ends came to 14 bases. The CDR3 covers 14 residues. Germline V gene sequence: CDR1 SGHVS, CDR2 FQNEAQ. In DNA, the CDR3 is TGTGCCAGCAGCTCCGCCACGGGTTACAACACCATATATTTT. Its translation is CASSSATGYNTIYF.

This chain connects TRBV7-3 to TRBJ1-2, with 7 bases that match TRBD1. CDR1 SGHTA and CDR2 FQGTGA come from the germline V gene. The V segment lost 5 bases and the J segment 8 bases; nucleotides outside the gene matches: 8. There are 13 residues in the CDR3. The CDR3 region has the DNA TGTGCCAGCAGCCCCTATTCGGGACAGGGCTACACCTTC. Protein product: CASSPYSGQGYTF.

The chain joins TRBV9 to TRBJ2-5; 11 positions match TRBD2. CDR1 and CDR2 (germline): SGDLS, YYNGEE. The V gene end was trimmed by 0 bases and the J gene end by 3 bases; junction bases not matched to a gene: 4. CDR3 length equals 16 residues. The CDR3 DNA is TGTGCCAGCAGCGTAGGGCTAGCGGGGGGAAAAGAGACCCAGTACTTC. Translation: CASSVGLAGGKETQYF.

The chain combines TRBV5-4 with TRBJ1-1; 7 bases fit TRBD1. Germline CDR1 SGHNT, CDR2 YYREEE (reference sequence). There are 13 residues in the CDR3. V was pared by 4 bases and J by 3 bases, with 3 bases of the junction left unmatched. The DNA for the CDR3 is TGTGCCAGCAGCCAAGACAGGGACACTGAAGCTTTCTTT. It codes for CASSQDRDTEAFF.

The rearrangement links TRBV4-1 to TRBJ2-5; TRBD2 is a possible D gene (5 bases). CDR3 length equals 15 residues. Germline CDR1 reads MGHRA; CDR2 reads YSYEKL. Trimming left V 1 base short and J 7 bases short, with 16 bases between. The CDR3: CASSQGSTHRGTQYF. CDR3 nucleotide sequence: TGCGCCAGCAGCCAAGGGTCGACTCACCGGGGGACCCAGTACTTC.

This chain joins TRBV6-2 or TRBV6-3 and TRBJ2-5; 10 bases align to TRBD2. This CDR3 contains 15 residues. The V gene's germline CDR1 is MNHEY and CDR2 SVGEGT. The J segment lost 5 bases and the V segment lost 5 bases, leaving 8 bases of the junction unmatched. The CDR3 DNA is TGTGCCAGCAGTCCGCGAGCGGGGGGGCGGGAGACCCAGTACTTC. Amino acids: CASSPRAGGRETQYF.

This chain uses TRBV9 with TRBJ2-5, with D possibly matching TRBD2 (6 bases). V was shortened by 5 bases and J by 0 bases, with 17 bases between the two germline ends. This CDR3 is 16 amino acids long. CDR1 is SGDLS, CDR2 YYNGEE, per germline. The CDR3: CASSVTGTPNQETQYF. The CDR3 DNA sequence: TGTGCCAGCAGTGTAACCGGGACTCCCAACCAAGAGACCCAGTACTTC.

The chain carries TRBV7-9 and TRBJ2-1; 10 bases line up with TRBD1. Germline trimming cut 1 base from V and 8 bases from J; bases unmatched to any gene: 8. The CDR3 sequence is 16 residues long. The germline CDR1 and CDR2 sequences are SEHNR and FQNEAQ (reference sequence). CDR3 coding DNA: TGTGCCAGCAGCTTAGGGAGGGACAGGGGAAGTTATGAGCAGTTCTTC. Residues: CASSLGRDRGSYEQFF.

The gene calls are TRBV19 and TRBJ2-1; 8 positions match TRBD2. This CDR3 has 15 amino acids. Germline loops: CDR1 LNHDA, CDR2 SQIVND (reference sequence). J gave up 3 bases and V 6 bases, and 7 bases lay outside the gene matches. CDR3 nucleotide sequence: TGTGCCAGTAGGAAAGAAGCGGGGGACTACAATGAGCAGTTCTTC. Translating it yields CASRKEAGDYNEQFF. The variable domain in full, with the rest retrieved from reference TRBV19 and TRBJ2-1, is DGGITQSPKYLFRKEGQNVTLSCEQNLNHDAMYWYRQDPGQGLRLIYYSQIVNDFQKGDIAEGYSVSREKKESFPLTVTSAQKNPTAFYLCASRKEAGDYNEQFFGPGTRLTVL.

The chain combines TRBV6-5 with TRBJ2-2; a possible D gene is TRBD2 (5 bases). Looked up from germline, CDR1 is MNHEY and CDR2 is SVGAGI. The germline V and J ends were trimmed by 2 bases and 6 bases, with 16 bases remaining between them. The CDR3 runs 16 residues. The CDR3 reads CASSYGGSRMAGELFF. The CDR3 bases are TGTGCCAGCAGTTACGGAGGAAGCAGGATGGCCGGGGAGCTGTTTTTT.

This sequence joins TRBV6-6 and TRBJ1-2, with TRBD1 identical over 9 bases. CDR3 length equals 13 residues. Germline CDR1 MNHNY, CDR2 SVGAGI (reference sequence). V gave up 5 bases and J gave up 10 bases; unmatched junction bases: 8. CDR3: CASSADRGITYTF. In nucleotides, the CDR3 is TGTGCCAGCAGTGCCGACAGGGGGATAACCTACACCTTC.

This chain connects TRBV29-1 to TRBJ2-5; TRBD2 matches at 8 bases. This CDR3 is built from 15 residues. With V trimmed by 3 bases and J by 7 bases, 13 bases remained unmatched. The germline gives CDR1 SQVTM, CDR2 ANQGSEA. The CDR3 spells CSVENSGDALGTQYF. CDR3 nucleotides: TGCAGCGTTGAGAATAGCGGGGACGCCCTTGGGACCCAGTACTTC. The variable domain in full, completed from reference TRBV29-1 and TRBJ2-5, reads SAVISQKPSRDICQRGTSLTIQCQVDSQVTMMFWYRQQPGQSLTLIATANQGSEATYESGFVIDKFPISRPNLTFSTLTVSNMSPEDSSIYLCSVENSGDALGTQYFGPGTRLLVL.

J is TRBJ2-2 and V is TRBV27; 7 nucleotides line up with TRBD2. CDR1 MNHEY and CDR2 SMNVEV come from the germline V gene (reference sequence). The CDR3 covers 16 residues. V was clipped by 5 bases and J by 0 bases; unmatched bases: 6. CDR3 nucleotide sequence: TGTGCCAGCAGTCCTAGCCGGGGGGCGAACACCGGGGAGCTGTTTTTT. Its protein product is CASSPSRGANTGELFF.

The genes are TRBV6-5 and TRBJ1-1, with 9 bases fitting TRBD1. Looked up from germline, CDR1 is MNHEY and CDR2 is SVGAGI. The CDR3 runs to 14 residues. V trimming: 6 bases; J trimming: 2 bases; junction bases outside the gene matches: 4. The CDR3 coding sequence is TGTGCCAGCAGCTTGGACAGGGGAAACACTGAAGCTTTCTTT. It encodes CASSLDRGNTEAFF.

The V and J genes are TRBV7-8 and TRBJ2-2; TRBD1 aligns across 12 bases. The CDR3 spans 16 residues. Germline trimming cut 5 bases from V and 8 bases from J; bases unmatched to any gene: 9. In germline, CDR1 is SGHVS, CDR2 FQNEAQ. The CDR3 sequence is CASSVRDRGRLGELFF. The CDR3 DNA follows: TGTGCCAGCAGCGTCCGGGACAGGGGGCGTTTGGGGGAGCTGTTTTTT.

The V call is TRBV3-1 (or the pseudogene TRBV3-2), the J call TRBJ1-4; 11 bases are shared with TRBD1. CDR1 is LGHDT and CDR2 is YNNKEL in the germline V gene (reference sequence). The CDR3 loop spans 15 amino acids. J was trimmed by 6 bases and V by 5 bases; bases with no gene match: 5. CDR3: CASSSDRGPDEKLFF. The DNA of the CDR3 is TGTGCCAGCAGCTCGGACAGGGGGCCGGATGAAAAACTGTTTTTT.

This chain joins TRBV11-2 and TRBJ2-1; a weak D match, TRBD2 (5 bases). The ends were cut back, 5 bases at V and 3 bases at J, with 11 bases in the middle. The germline CDR1 and CDR2 sequences are SGHAT and FQNNGV. This CDR3 region has 14 residues. CDR3 bases: TGTGCCAGCAGCCTTCGAGACTACTACAATGAGCAGTTCTTC. Translating it yields CASSLRDYYNEQFF.

The chain is built from TRBV19 and TRBJ1-1, with TRBD1 matching over 8 bases. J gave up 4 bases and V 9 bases, and 7 bases lay outside the gene matches. The length of the CDR3 is 13 residues. Germline CDR1 reads LNHDA; CDR2 reads SQIVND (reference sequence). In DNA, the CDR3 is TGTGCCAGCCGCAGGGGGCCCCGCACTGAAGCTTTCTTT. Translated: CASRRGPRTEAFF.

In the case of this clone: In the same sample, other DNA sequences code for this CDR3. The chain links TRBV7-8 to TRBJ1-3, with D unclear. CDR1 SGHVS and CDR2 FQNEAQ come from the germline V gene. The CDR3 is 12 residues long. The germline V and J ends were trimmed by 2 bases and 7 bases, with 6 bases remaining between them. The CDR3 DNA is TGTGCCAGCAGCTTAAGCGGGAACACCATATATTTT. This encodes CASSLSGNTIYF.

This clone was counted only a few times. The CDR3 here is CASSLKALGQGRTYNEQFF. The CDR3 DNA sequence: TGTGCCAGCAGTTTAAAGGCTCTGGGACAGGGGCGAACCTACAATGAGCAGTTCTTC. The chain employs TRBV27 and TRBJ2-1; 10 bases are a match to TRBD1. Germline loops: CDR1 MNHEY, CDR2 SMNVEV (reference sequence). V shed 2 bases, J shed 2 bases, and the junction held 12 bases outside the gene matches. CDR3 length equals 19 residues.

The rearrangement uses TRBV3-1 (or the pseudogene TRBV3-2) and TRBJ1-3; maybe TRBD1 (5 bases). Germline-derived CDR1 and CDR2 are LGHDT and YNNKEL (reference sequence). This CDR3 is built from 13 residues. V shed 5 bases and J shed 1 base, with 6 bases lying between them. The CDR3 spells CASSSGSGNTIYF. CDR3 in DNA: TGTGCCAGCAGCTCAGGGTCTGGAAACACCATATATTTT.

This clone was seen only a few times. The chain uses TRBV7-9 and TRBJ2-2; D is ambiguous. This CDR3 comprises 17 residues. V lost 5 bases and J lost 7, with 23 bases in between. Germline V gene lookup returns CDR1 SEHNR and CDR2 FQNEAQ (reference sequence). CDR3 sequence: CASSPSGSLNSHGELFF. CDR3 sequence (DNA): TGTGCCAGCAGCCCCTCAGGCAGCCTTAATAGTCACGGGGAGCTGTTTTTT.

The J gene is TRBJ1-2, the V gene TRBV7-2; no clear D gene. Germline lookup yields CDR1 SGHTA and CDR2 FQGNSA. V was trimmed by 5 bases and J by 4 bases, leaving 14 bases between them. The CDR3 covers 14 residues. CDR3 in DNA: TGTGCCAGCAGCACCCCCAACCCAGTCTATGGCTACACCTTC. Residues: CASSTPNPVYGYTF. Full variable domain (missing parts from reference TRBV7-2 and TRBJ1-2): GAGVSQSPSNKVTEKGKDVELRCDPISGHTALYWYRQSLGQGLEFLIYFQGNSAPDKSGLPSDRFSAERTGGSVSTLTIQRTQQEDSAVYLCASSTPNPVYGYTFGSGTRLTVV.

This chain joins TRBV6-5 and TRBJ2-1; tentative D call: TRBD2 (5 bases). The CDR3 covers 14 residues. V was shortened by 6 bases and J by 7 bases, with 16 bases between the two germline ends. CDR1 is MNHEY, CDR2 SVGAGI, per germline. CDR3 DNA: TGTGCCAGCAGGAGAGAGAGGGTGGGGAATGAGCAGTTCTTC. Protein product: CASRRERVGNEQFF.

Here the CDR3 reads CASSLEPLVAYEQYF. Written as DNA, the CDR3 is TGTGCCAGCAGCTTGGAACCACTAGTTGCCTACGAGCAGTACTTC. The gene calls are TRBV5-8 and TRBJ2-7; TRBD2 is a possible D gene (5 bases). CDR1 is SGHTS, CDR2 YDEGEE, per germline. The CDR3 spans 15 residues. The germline V and J ends were trimmed by 0 bases and 2 bases, with 12 bases remaining between them. Based on the CDR3 plus reference TRBV5-8 and TRBJ2-7, the full variable domain is EAGVTQSPTHLIKTRGQQATLRCSPISGHTSVYWYQQALGLGLQFLLWYDEGEERNRGNFPPRFSGRQFPNYSSELNVNALELEDSALYLCASSLEPLVAYEQYFGPGTRLTVT.

This clone was found once. The CDR3 here is CASSLYSGGAYEQYF. The CDR3 bases are TGTGCCAGCAGCTTGTACAGCGGGGGGGCCTACGAGCAGTACTTC. The chain carries TRBV5-6 and TRBJ2-7; 10 nucleotides align to TRBD2. This CDR3 is built from 15 residues. Trimming took 1 base from V and 2 from J; bases not matched to a gene: 3. Germline V gives CDR1 SGHDT, CDR2 YYEEEE. Based on the CDR3 plus reference TRBV5-6 and TRBJ2-7, the full variable domain is DAGVTQSPTHLIKTRGQQVTLRCSPKSGHDTVSWYQQALGQGPQFIFQYYEEEERQRGNFPDRFSGHQFPNYSSELNVNALLLGDSALYLCASSLYSGGAYEQYFGPGTRLTVT.

This clone showed up many times. V is TRBV7-2 and J is TRBJ2-7, with 10 bases lining up with TRBD2. Germline loops: CDR1 SGHTA, CDR2 FQGNSA. With 6 bases clipped from V and 0 bases from J, the junction kept 8 bases outside the gene matches. The length of the CDR3 is 16 residues. The CDR3 here is CASRKGLAAVSYEQYF. Written as DNA, the CDR3 is TGTGCCAGCAGGAAAGGACTAGCGGCGGTCTCCTACGAGCAGTACTTC.

This chain joins TRBV10-3 and TRBJ1-1, with D maybe TRBD1 (6 bases). Germline CDR1 is ENHRY and CDR2 is SYGVKD. V shed 5 bases and J shed 1 base, with 8 bases lying between them. This CDR3 comprises 13 residues. The CDR3 loop is CAISRGQNTEAFF. CDR3 nucleotide sequence: TGTGCCATCAGTAGGGGACAGAACACTGAAGCTTTCTTT.

J is TRBJ1-6 and V is TRBV4-1, with D uncertain. Trimming removed 3 bases at V and 5 bases at J, with 5 bases between. The germline gives CDR1 MGHRA, CDR2 YSYEKL. CDR3 length: 13 amino acids. The CDR3 reads CASSQGDNSPLHF. The CDR3 DNA sequence: TGCGCCAGCAGCCAGGGAGATAATTCACCCCTCCACTTT.